These T cell receptor beta chains were read from a single sample in a study of T cells after yellow fever vaccination. TCRdb analysed the 5' RACE reads with MiXCR anew, one entry per CDR3 protein. This repertoire shows about 210,000 distinct CDR3 sequences, 3% to 3.5% found once; its top ten account for roughly 3%. Sequences were derived from CD4+ T cells sorted from PBMCs, sampled 10 days after the yellow fever booster vaccination. These receptor sequences come from a man aged 18 to 35 who received the YFV17D yellow fever vaccine. Both conserved end residues are part of each CDR3. A D gene is named only where the DNA matches it firmly. For some rows the clone size is stated as once, few or many, or as a class when expanded; others skip it.

TRBV6-2/TRBV6-3,-,-,TRBJ1-5,TGTGCCAGCAGTTTCGGGGGCTCGGGCAATCAGCCCCAGCATTTT,CASSFGGSGNQPQHF
TRBV25-1,-,-,TRBJ1-3,TGTGCCAGCAGCCTGGACCGGACGATCCTATATTTT,CASSLDRTILYF
TRBV20-1,TRBD2,many,TRBJ2-7,TGCAGTGCCCAGCGGGACCCCTACGAGCAGTACTTC,CSAQRDPYEQYF
TRBV5-1,-,many,TRBJ2-3,TGCGCCAGCCACCTGACAGATACGCAGTATTTT,CASHLTDTQYF
TRBV6-5,-,many,TRBJ2-6,TGTGCCAGCAGTTACGCAGGGAACTCTGGGGCCAACGTCCTGACTTTC,CASSYAGNSGANVLTF
TRBV7-7,-,few,TRBJ2-5,TGTGCCAGCAGCTTAGACAGCCAAGAGACCCAGTACTTC,CASSLDSQETQYF
TRBV5-1,-,many,TRBJ2-5,TGCGCCAGCAGCTTGATGTCAGAACAAGAGACCCAGTACTTC,CASSLMSEQETQYF
TRBV30,-,few,TRBJ1-2,TGTGCCTGGAGTTGGGGGGTCAACGGCTACACCTTC,CAWSWGVNGYTF
TRBV4-1,-,many,TRBJ2-1,TGCGCCAGCAGCCAAGGTGTTAGCGTTACCCTACCCCTGCAGTTCTTC,CASSQGVSVTLPLQFF
TRBV6-5,-,few,TRBJ1-2,TGTGCCAGCAGCCCAGGAGCCGACTATGGCTACACCTTC,CASSPGADYGYTF
TRBV4-1,-,many,TRBJ2-3,TGCGCCAGCAGCCAAGTCCCTTCAGATACGCAGTATTTT,CASSQVPSDTQYF
TRBV14,-,many,TRBJ2-2,TGTGCCAGCAGCCAAGTTGCCCTAATTTACACCGGGGAGCTGTTTTTT,CASSQVALIYTGELFF
TRBV28,-,-,TRBJ2-4,TGTGCCAGCACTCCCGGGACAGCCAAAAACATTCAGTACTTC,CASTPGTAKNIQYF
TRBV6-2/TRBV6-3,-,-,TRBJ2-5,TGTGCCAGCAGCCGCTATCAGAACCAAGAGACCCAGTACTTC,CASSRYQNQETQYF
TRBV6-5,-,few,TRBJ1-1,TGTGCCAGCAGTTACTCTGGCGCAGTCATGAACACTGAAGCTTTCTTT,CASSYSGAVMNTEAFF
TRBV7-2,-,many,TRBJ2-5,TGTGCCAGCAGCCGACTAGGGCACCAAGAGACCCAGTACTTC,CASSRLGHQETQYF
TRBV10-3,TRBD1,-,TRBJ2-3,TGTGCCATCAGACCAGGGGAAGGACAGGGTCAGACAGATACGCAGTATTTT,CAIRPGEGQGQTDTQYF
TRBV12-3/TRBV12-4,TRBD1,few,TRBJ2-5,TGTGCCAGCAGTCGACAGGGCACAGAGACCCAGTACTTC,CASSRQGTETQYF
TRBV2,TRBD2,many,TRBJ2-1,TGTGCCAGCAGGGGTGGGACTAGCGGGGGTTCCTACAATGAGCAGTTCTTC,CASRGGTSGGSYNEQFF
TRBV5-1,-,-,TRBJ2-5,TGCGCCAGCTGCCTCCAAGAGACCCAGTACTTC,CASCLQETQYF
TRBV12-3/TRBV12-4,-,many,TRBJ1-6,TGTGCCAGCAGTTTATCCGGTTCACCCCTCCACTTT,CASSLSGSPLHF
TRBV12-3/TRBV12-4,-,many,TRBJ1-5,TGTGCCAGCAGCTATGGGGACGAAAATAGCAATCAGCCCCAGCATTTT,CASSYGDENSNQPQHF
TRBV6-2/TRBV6-3,TRBD1,-,TRBJ2-3,TGTGCCAGCAGTTACTCGTATCGGTTGTTCCGCCGGACAGGGATCACAGATACGCAGTATTTT,CASSYSYRLFRRTGITDTQYF
TRBV20-1,-,few,TRBJ1-3,TGCAGTGCTAGAGATCCCTCAGGGCCTGGAAACACCATATATTTT,CSARDPSGPGNTIYF
TRBV29-1,TRBD2,-,TRBJ2-1,TGCAGCGTTCGGCCAGCGGGGGGGGGTGAGCAGTTCTTC,CSVRPAGGGEQFF
TRBV5-1,TRBD2,-,TRBJ2-5,TGCGCCAGCAGCGTCGGACTAGCGGAGACAGAGACCCAGTACTTC,CASSVGLAETETQYF
TRBV12-3/TRBV12-4,TRBD2,-,TRBJ2-5,TGTGCCAGCAGTCCCAGACTAGCAACGTTCCAGCAAGAGACCCAGTACTTC,CASSPRLATFQQETQYF
TRBV3-1,TRBD1,few,TRBJ2-4,TGTGCCAGCAGCCTCCGGACAGGGGCGGACATTCAGTACTTC,CASSLRTGADIQYF